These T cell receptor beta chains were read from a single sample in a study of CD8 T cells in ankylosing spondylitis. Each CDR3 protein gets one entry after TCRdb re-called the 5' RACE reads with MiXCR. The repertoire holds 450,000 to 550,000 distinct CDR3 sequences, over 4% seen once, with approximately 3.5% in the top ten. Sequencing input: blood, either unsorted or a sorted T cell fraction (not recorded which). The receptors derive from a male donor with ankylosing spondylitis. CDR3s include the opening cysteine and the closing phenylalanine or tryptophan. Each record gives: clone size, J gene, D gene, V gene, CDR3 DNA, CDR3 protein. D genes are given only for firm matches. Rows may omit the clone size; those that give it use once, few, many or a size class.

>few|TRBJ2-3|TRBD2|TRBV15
TGTGCCACCGGTCCTCGCGGGAGCTCAGATACGCAGTATTTT
CATGPRGSSDTQYF
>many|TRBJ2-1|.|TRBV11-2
TGTGCCAGCAGCTTAATTCAAGTCAGGGGTGAGCAGTTCTTC
CASSLIQVRGEQFF
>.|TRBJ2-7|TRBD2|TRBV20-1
TGCAGTCCCCTGGGGCGGGGGAACTCCTACGAGCAGTACTTC
CSPLGRGNSYEQYF
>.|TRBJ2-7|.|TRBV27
TGTGCCAGCAGTTTCGGTGACACCAGCTCCTACGAGCAGTACTTC
CASSFGDTSSYEQYF
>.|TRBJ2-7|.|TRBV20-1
TGCAGTGCTCCCTACCCCGCGGGTAGCTCCTACGAGCAGTACTTC
CSAPYPAGSSYEQYF
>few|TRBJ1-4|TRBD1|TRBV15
TGTGCCACCAGCAATTTTGGGGACAGGGGGGCCGAAAAACTGTTTTTT
CATSNFGDRGAEKLFF
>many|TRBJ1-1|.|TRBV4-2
TGTGCCAGCAGCCAAGAATGGGGGGCCGTGTACACTGAAGCTTTCTTT
CASSQEWGAVYTEAFF
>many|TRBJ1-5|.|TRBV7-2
TGTGCCAGCAGCTTATACCAGGGGACTAATCAGCCCCAGCATTTT
CASSLYQGTNQPQHF
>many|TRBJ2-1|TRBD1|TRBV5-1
TGCGCCAGCAGCGAACCGGGACAGGGGGCGATGCAGTTCTTC
CASSEPGQGAMQFF
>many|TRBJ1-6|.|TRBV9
TGTGCCAGCAGCGTCAGGGACTCACCCCTCCACTTT
CASSVRDSPLHF
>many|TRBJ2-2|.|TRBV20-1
TGCAGTGCTAGAGAAGGCACCCGGAACACCGGGGAGCTGTTTTTT
CSAREGTRNTGELFF
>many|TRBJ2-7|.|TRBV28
TGTGCCAGCAGCCCTAGGCCAGTTTATCCTTACGAGCAGTACTTC
CASSPRPVYPYEQYF
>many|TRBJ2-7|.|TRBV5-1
TGCGCCAGCAGCTACGCCCGACAAGCCTACGAGCAGTACTTC
CASSYARQAYEQYF
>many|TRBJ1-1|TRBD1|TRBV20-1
TGCAGTGCTCGAAACCCACAGGGGACGAACACTGAAGCTTTCTTT
CSARNPQGTNTEAFF
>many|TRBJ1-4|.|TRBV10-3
TGTGCCATCAGTGAGTCGGTTCAGCTTAATGAAAAACTGTTTTTT
CAISESVQLNEKLFF
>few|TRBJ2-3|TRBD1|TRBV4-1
TGCGCCAGCAGCCAAGATCCAACAGGGGGCATAGATACGCAGTATTTT
CASSQDPTGGIDTQYF
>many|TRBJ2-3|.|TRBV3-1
TGTGCCAGCAGCCACAAAGGGGACGCCACAGATACGCAGTATTTT
CASSHKGDATDTQYF
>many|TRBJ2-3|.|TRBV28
TGTGCCAGCAGTTCCCCAGGGGAGAGCACAGATACGCAGTATTTT
CASSSPGESTDTQYF
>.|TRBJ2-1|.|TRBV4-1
TGCGCCAGCAGCCGGATGATCGGGACTCAATCCTACAATGAGCAGTTCTTC
CASSRMIGTQSYNEQFF
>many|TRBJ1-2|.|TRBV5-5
TGTGCCAGCAGCTTCCTGACCGGGATAAGCTATGGCTACACCTTC
CASSFLTGISYGYTF
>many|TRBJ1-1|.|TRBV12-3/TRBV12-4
TGTGCCAGCAGTTTTAAACGGACTGAAGCTTTCTTT
CASSFKRTEAFF
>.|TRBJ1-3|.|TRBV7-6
TGTGCCAGCAGCTCAGGCCGTGCGAGGGGCCTTTCTGGAAACACCATATATTTT
CASSSGRARGLSGNTIYF
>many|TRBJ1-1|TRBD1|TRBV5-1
TGCGCCAGCAGCCTCCTCCCGGGACAGATGAACACTGAAGCTTTCTTT
CASSLLPGQMNTEAFF
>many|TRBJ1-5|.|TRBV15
TGTGCCACCAGCAGAGTATTAAGCAATCAGCCCCAGCATTTT
CATSRVLSNQPQHF